The clone carrying this TCR beta chain showed up many times. The entry originates in a study of patients and donors after allogeneic stem cell transplantation. This CDR3 region has 16 residues. V dropped 1 base and J dropped 0 bases, with 13 bases sitting between them. A single record per CDR3 protein comes from TCRdb applying MiXCR to the RT-PCR reads. This repertoire shows about a million distinct CDR3 sequences, more than 15% found once; its top ten account for 5% to 7.5%. Sequenced sample: blood, either unsorted or a sorted T cell fraction (not recorded which). The receptor's source is a human donor who was either an allogeneic HSCT recipient or a stem cell or donor lymphocyte infusion donor (not recorded which). It is not recorded whose cells these are; they may come from a transplant donor. The J gene is TRBJ2-7, the V gene TRBV12-3 or TRBV12-4; D gene uncertain. CDR3 loop: CASSLGGGKFSYEQYF. As DNA, the CDR3 is TGTGCCAGCAGTTTAGGTGGCGGAAAGTTCTCCTACGAGCAGTACTTC.